These 26 T cell receptor beta chains share one sample of origin, sequenced in a study of T cell changes during pregnancy in multiple sclerosis. Some clones are missing from TCRdb's copy, which holds only in-frame ones; the method was immunoSEQ multiplex PCR. Of about 27,000 clones listed, around nine tenths are singletons. Sequences were derived from CD8+ T cells from peripheral blood mononuclear cells, sampled in the second trimester of pregnancy. Receptor source: a female donor with multiple sclerosis, enrolled in a pregnancy study.

This rearrangement joins TRBV6-5 to TRBJ1-5; 7 bases fit TRBD1. Trimming cost V 5 bases and J 0 bases; bases outside gene matches: 1. CDR3 length: 14 amino acids. The germline CDR1 and CDR2 sequences are MNHEY and SVGAGI. The CDR3 reads CASSRQGSNQPQHF. In nucleotides, the CDR3 is TGTGCCAGCAGTAGACAGGGTAGCAATCAGCCCCAGCATTTT.

CDR3 loop: CAISENVGRGTIYF. The CDR3 region has the DNA TGTGCCATCAGTGAGAATGTAGGAAGGGGGACCATATATTTT. The J gene is TRBJ1-3, the V gene TRBV10-3, with D possibly being TRBD1 (6 bases). V was shortened by 2 bases and J by 10 bases, with 15 bases between the two germline ends. Germline assignment: CDR1 ENHRY and CDR2 SYGVKD. CDR3 length: 14 residues.

In its sample, this clone was seen once. This sequence joins TRBV19 and TRBJ2-5, with 12 bases fitting TRBD1. The ends lost 9 bases at V and 4 bases at J; junction bases unmatched: 12. Germline CDR1 and CDR2: LNHDA and SQIVND (reference sequence). This CDR3 has 16 amino acids. CDR3 residues: CASRDRGRRGGETQYF. CDR3 bases: TGTGCCAGCCGGGACAGGGGGCGCCGGGGCGGAGAGACCCAGTACTTC.

V usage is TRBV7-9 and J usage is TRBJ2-5, with 14 bases matching TRBD2. The J segment lost 5 bases and the V segment lost 5 bases, leaving 13 bases of the junction unmatched. The CDR3 is 18 amino acids. Germline CDR1 SEHNR, CDR2 FQNEAQ (reference sequence). The CDR3 nucleotides read TGTGCCAGCAGCCCTGGGACTAGCGGGGGACCTAAGTACGAGACCCAGTACTTC. Translating it yields CASSPGTSGGPKYETQYF. Full variable domain (remainder filled in from reference TRBV7-9 and TRBJ2-5): DTGVSQNPRHKITKRGQNVTFRCDPISEHNRLYWYRQTLGQGPEFLTYFQNEAQLEKSRLLSDRFSAERPKGSFSTLEIQRTEQGDSAMYLCASSPGTSGGPKYETQYFGPGTRLLVL.

The V and J genes are TRBV28 and TRBJ1-5; D is uncertain. Per germline, CDR1 MDHEN and CDR2 SYDVKM. The CDR3 covers 15 residues. With 3 bases removed from V and 6 bases from J, the gap between germline ends came to 15 bases. The CDR3 DNA reads as TGTGCCAGCAGTTTTGGAGTCGGCTTAGCTCAGCCCCAGCATTTT. Translated, it gives CASSFGVGLAQPQHF. The complete variable domain, with remaining parts taken from reference TRBV28 and TRBJ1-5, reads DVKVTQSSRYLVKRTGEKVFLECVQDMDHENMFWYRQDPGLGLRLIYFSYDVKMKEKGDIPEGYSVSREKKERFSLILESASTNQTSMYLCASSFGVGLAQPQHFGDGTRLSIL.

Note on this clone: One end of the junction is discordant with germline, which a read error may explain. In the same sample, other DNA sequences code for this CDR3. V usage is TRBV11-2 and J usage is TRBJ1-6; possible D gene TRBD1, 5 bases. CDR1 is SGHAT, CDR2 FQNNGV, per germline. This CDR3 contains 16 residues. CDR3 coding DNA: TGTGCCAGCAGCTACGACCGACGGGACTATAATTCGCCCCTCCACTTT. It encodes CASSYDRRDYNSPLHF.

This clone has a count of ten or more. V and J are TRBV6-1 and TRBJ2-3; 9 bases are a match to TRBD2. The ends lost 3 bases at V and 2 bases at J; junction bases unmatched: 3. CDR3 length: 15 amino acids. Germline-derived CDR1 and CDR2 are MNHNS and SASEGT. As DNA, the CDR3 is TGTGCCAGCAGTGAGGGCGGGGGGGCCACAGATACGCAGTATTTT. Its protein is CASSEGGGATDTQYF.

The chain employs TRBV6-5 and TRBJ1-6; TRBD1 matches 7 bases. This CDR3 comprises 15 residues. V dropped 4 bases and J dropped 0; count of bases not matched to a gene: 0. Germline CDR1 reads MNHEY; CDR2 reads SVGAGI. The CDR3: CASSWDSSYNSPLHF. CDR3 nucleotide sequence: TGTGCCAGCAGTTGGGACAGCTCCTATAATTCACCCCTCCACTTT.

The chain employs TRBV10-3 and TRBJ2-1, with 9 bases lining up with TRBD2. Germline V gives CDR1 ENHRY, CDR2 SYGVKD. The J segment lost 5 bases and the V segment lost 2 bases, leaving 10 bases of the junction unmatched. The CDR3 length is 17 residues. The DNA of the CDR3 is TGTGCCATCAGTGAGAGTAGGGCTAGCGGGGACAACAATGAGCAGTTCTTC. It yields the protein CAISESRASGDNNEQFF.

Comment on this clone: This CDR3 is also generated by other DNA sequences in the sample. The V and J genes are TRBV13 and TRBJ2-5, with 7 bases identical to TRBD1. Germline CDR1 and CDR2: PRHDT and FYEKMQ (reference sequence). The CDR3 spans 14 residues. J lost 1 base, V lost 2 bases, and 1 base had no gene match. CDR3 in amino acids: CASSLRDSQETQYF. CDR3 coding DNA: TGTGCCAGCAGCTTACGGGACAGCCAAGAGACCCAGTACTTC.

This chain uses TRBV12-5 with TRBJ2-1; 9 nucleotides match TRBD2. The CDR3 has 16 amino acids. Trimming cost V 7 bases and J 5 bases; bases outside gene matches: 12. In germline, CDR1 is LGHNT, CDR2 FRNRAP. The chain's CDR3 is CASASSEASGDNEQFF. The CDR3 DNA sequence: TGTGCTAGTGCCTCAAGCGAGGCTAGCGGGGACAATGAGCAGTTCTTC.

V and J are TRBV7-2 and TRBJ2-3; 16 bases agree with TRBD2. Germline loops: CDR1 SGHTA, CDR2 FQGNSA. V lost 4 bases, J lost 4 bases, and 5 bases stayed unmatched. The CDR3 covers 17 residues. CDR3 DNA: TGTGCCAGCAGCTGGGGACTAGCGGGGGGGCATCCAGATACGCAGTATTTT. Encoded protein: CASSWGLAGGHPDTQYF.

This chain uses TRBV5-6 with TRBJ1-2; D ambiguous. The CDR3 has 14 residues. Trimming cost V 3 bases and J 7 bases, with 16 bases left between them. The germline gives CDR1 SGHDT, CDR2 YYEEEE. CDR3 DNA sequence: TGTGCCAGCAGCTCCCCTGACATCCGGCTTGGCTACACCTTC. Amino acids: CASSSPDIRLGYTF.

The count of this clone is one. The chain carries TRBV13 and TRBJ2-7, with a possible D match to TRBD1 (6 bases). This CDR3 contains 14 residues. Germline loops: CDR1 PRHDT, CDR2 FYEKMQ (reference sequence). V shed 5 bases and J shed 5 bases, with 16 bases lying between them. CDR3 DNA: TGTGCCAGCAGCCTGACAGGCTATGGGGACGAGCAGTACTTC. Protein sequence: CASSLTGYGDEQYF.

CDR3 amino acids: CASSRLPGQGFNEQFF. The CDR3 region has the DNA TGCGCCAGCAGTCGGCTTCCGGGACAGGGGTTCAATGAGCAGTTCTTC. The chain uses TRBV4-1 and TRBJ2-1, with 10 nucleotides matching TRBD1. The CDR3 length is 16 residues. Germline V lookup: CDR1 MGHRA, CDR2 YSYEKL. The ends lost 6 bases at V and 6 bases at J; junction bases unmatched: 11.

This chain uses TRBV5-4 with TRBJ1-2, with TRBD1 identical over 8 bases. The CDR3 has 14 amino acids. V gave up 4 bases and J gave up 7 bases; unmatched junction bases: 9. Germline CDR1 SGHNT, CDR2 YYREEE (reference sequence). CDR3 sequence (DNA): TGTGCCAGCAGCCGGACCACAGGGGGAGGTGGCTACACCTTC. Translating it yields CASSRTTGGGGYTF.

The V gene is TRBV6-5, the J gene TRBJ1-1, with D tentatively TRBD1 (5 bases). Trimming stripped 8 bases from V and 0 bases from J, with 16 bases between. The CDR3 is 15 amino acids. Germline-derived CDR1 and CDR2 are MNHEY and SVGAGI. The CDR3 here is CASCFGGTMNTEAFF. Written as DNA, the CDR3 is TGTGCCAGCTGTTTCGGGGGGACGATGAACACTGAAGCTTTCTTT.

This rearrangement joins TRBV18 to TRBJ1-1, with 8 bases matching TRBD1. The trim removed 4 bases at V and 6 bases at J, leaving 1 base unmatched. CDR3 size: 12 residues. Germline V gene data show CDR1 as KGHSH and CDR2 as LQKENI. In DNA form, the CDR3 reads TGTGCCAGCTCACGGGACAGGCCTGAAGCTTTCTTT. Its protein is CASSRDRPEAFF. Full variable domain (missing parts from reference TRBV18 and TRBJ1-1): NAGVMQNPRHLVRRRGQEARLRCSPMKGHSHVYWYRQLPEEGLKFMVYLQKENIIDESGMPKERFSAEFPKEGPSILRIQQVVRGDSAAYFCASSRDRPEAFFGQGTRLTVV.

The rearrangement uses TRBV15 and TRBJ1-2; a weak D match, TRBD1 (5 bases). Germline V lookup: CDR1 LNHNV, CDR2 YYDKDF (reference sequence). This CDR3 is built from 13 residues. V was clipped by 3 bases and J by 6 bases, with 11 bases between them. The chain's CDR3 is CATSSPGVHGYTF. The CDR3 bases are TGTGCCACCAGCAGCCCGGGGGTACATGGCTACACCTTC.

The DNA of the CDR3 is TGTGCCAGCAGCCATAAAGCCTGGACTAGCCCTTATAGCAATCAGCCCCAGCATTTT. This encodes CASSHKAWTSPYSNQPQHF. The chain recombines TRBV7-2 with TRBJ1-5; D gene unclear. Germline CDR1 SGHTA, CDR2 FQGNSA. V lost 5 bases and J lost 0, with 23 bases in between. This CDR3 contains 19 residues.

The V gene is TRBV27, the J gene TRBJ2-3; maybe TRBD2 (6 bases). The germline gives CDR1 MNHEY, CDR2 SMNVEV (reference sequence). The length of the CDR3 is 13 residues. The V gene lost 8 bases and the J gene lost 9 bases, with 18 bases spanning the gap. This CDR3 is CASVSRGEATQYF. For the CDR3, the DNA is TGTGCCAGCGTCTCCAGAGGGGAGGCCACGCAGTATTTT.

The chain uses TRBV28 and TRBJ2-3; TRBD1 agrees at 8 bases. V was pared by 3 bases and J by 0 bases, with 11 bases of the junction left unmatched. There are 18 residues in the CDR3. Germline-derived CDR1 and CDR2 are MDHEN and SYDVKM. The CDR3 spells CASSFLLQGATSTDTQYF. CDR3 in DNA: TGTGCCAGCAGTTTCCTCCTTCAGGGGGCAACCAGCACAGATACGCAGTATTTT.

The chain couples TRBV13 to TRBJ1-1, with a weak D call TRBD1 (5 bases). Germline V gives CDR1 PRHDT, CDR2 FYEKMQ (reference sequence). The CDR3 covers 13 residues. With 5 bases removed from V and 1 base from J, the gap between germline ends came to 8 bases. The CDR3 bases are TGTGCCAGCAGCCACCAGGGGAACACTGAAGCTTTCTTT. Its translation is CASSHQGNTEAFF.

The gene calls are TRBV6-5 and TRBJ2-1; D not resolved. The CDR3 runs to 15 residues. Deletions cut 0 bases from V and 6 bases from J, with 12 bases between. Germline V gene lookup returns CDR1 MNHEY and CDR2 SVGAGI. The CDR3 DNA reads as TGTGCCAGCAGTTACTCTGCTAGATCGGGCAATGAGCAGTTCTTC. Protein: CASSYSARSGNEQFF.

The V gene is TRBV19, the J gene TRBJ2-1, with 15 bases matching TRBD2. CDR1 is LNHDA and CDR2 is SQIVND in the germline V gene (reference sequence). This CDR3 is built from 17 residues. The ends lost 1 base at V and 3 bases at J; junction bases unmatched: 1. The DNA of the CDR3 is TGTGCCAGTAGTATAGTGGGACTAGCGGGGGGCTACAATGAGCAGTTCTTC. This encodes CASSIVGLAGGYNEQFF. Based on the CDR3 plus reference TRBV19 and TRBJ2-1, the full variable domain is DGGITQSPKYLFRKEGQNVTLSCEQNLNHDAMYWYRQDPGQGLRLIYYSQIVNDFQKGDIAEGYSVSREKKESFPLTVTSAQKNPTAFYLCASSIVGLAGGYNEQFFGPGTRLTVL.

The CDR3 is CASSDGGGQYF. The CDR3 region has the DNA TGTGCCAGCAGTGATGGGGGCGGGCAGTACTTC. The chain recombines TRBV2 with TRBJ2-7; D might be TRBD1 (6 bases). Germline V gives CDR1 SNHLY, CDR2 FYNNEI. Trimming took off 3 bases at V and 9 bases at J, with 9 bases between the two ends. The CDR3 has 11 residues. The variable domain in full, with the rest retrieved from reference TRBV2 and TRBJ2-7, is EPEVTQTPSHQVTQMGQEVILRCVPISNHLYFYWYRQILGQKVEFLVSFYNNEISEKSEIFDDQFSVERPDGSNFTLKIRSTKLEDSAMYFCASSDGGGQYFGPGTRLTVT.